The TCR beta chain described here comes from a study of glioma-infiltrating T cells after dendritic cell vaccination. Assay: immunoSEQ multiplex PCR; the TCRdb copy retains only in-frame clones and omits some. The profile shows 50,000 to 70,000 clones, about four fifths of them singletons. Germline V gene sequence: CDR1 SGHRS, CDR2 YFSETQ. The CDR3 totals 16 residues. V shed 3 bases, J shed 4 bases, and the junction held 9 bases outside the gene matches. Time point of the sample: after dendritic cell vaccination, including at tumor progression/relapse. Material: blood, obtained after dendritic cell vaccination. The rearrangement joins TRBV5-1 to TRBJ2-2; 7 bases map to TRBD1. The sequence was obtained from a human donor with glioblastoma. The CDR3: CASSWTGLRSTGELFF. The CDR3 DNA is TGCGCCAGCAGCTGGACAGGCTTAAGGTCCACCGGGGAGCTGTTTTTT.